The sequence of this T cell receptor (beta chain) was determined in a study of blood T cell repertoires in COVID-19. The overall study: PBMCs, B-cell-depleted T cells, or T cells were the source of the cDNA or gDNA that made up the material.

The protocol was immunoSEQ multiplex PCR, while the TCRdb copy is restricted to in-frame clones and leaves out a portion. The profile shows approximately 300,000 clones, around 84% of them singletons. Enrollees, 18 to 89 years old, lived in 24 US areas. Cohort allocation depended upon clinical history that participants reported. Up to 2 weeks before entering the study, exposed participants had met a COVID-19 case. The CDR3 runs to 15 residues. The V end was cut by 1 base, the J end by 5 bases, with 12 bases between. Germline CDR1 and CDR2: KGHSH and LQKENI. This clonotype was obtained from a woman between 25 and 40 years old who had been exposed to COVID-19. The genes are TRBV18 and TRBJ1-5, with D perhaps matching TRBD1 (6 bases). Source material: PBMCs or T cells enriched from blood (not recorded which). The CDR3 sequence is CASSPRRQEYQPQHF. CDR3 DNA sequence: TGTGCCAGCTCACCACGGCGACAGGAGTATCAGCCCCAGCATTTT.